Shown below are 11 T cell receptor beta chains from a single sample sequenced in a study of shared clonotypes between healthy human individuals. Naive CD8 populations comprised CD45RO-negative cells positively selected for CCR7, excluding terminally differentiated effector memory CD45RA+ cells. The table came from immunoSEQ multiplex PCR; TCRdb's copy has only in-frame clones and leaves some out. In the table there are around 650,000 clones, around 96% of which are singletons. Source material: naive CD8+ T cells sorted from blood. These receptor sequences come from a woman younger than 45 in good health.

The chain uses TRBV28 and TRBJ1-5; possible D gene TRBD1, 6 bases. This CDR3 contains 12 residues. The germline V gene encodes CDR1 MDHEN and CDR2 SYDVKM. With 11 bases removed from V and 6 bases from J, the gap between germline ends came to 14 bases. The CDR3 nucleotides are TGTGCCGGGTCAGGGGACACTCAGCCCCAGCATTTT. Its translation is CAGSGDTQPQHF.

The chain couples TRBV7-9 to TRBJ1-5; D uncertain. V was shortened by 4 bases and J by 4 bases, with 5 bases between the two germline ends. Germline V gene lookup returns CDR1 SEHNR and CDR2 FQNEAQ (reference sequence). The CDR3 totals 12 residues. The CDR3 loop is CASSWLNQPQHF. The CDR3 DNA follows: TGTGCCAGCAGCTGGCTAAATCAGCCCCAGCATTTT. Full variable domain (outside the CDR3, taken from reference TRBV7-9 and TRBJ1-5): DTGVSQNPRHKITKRGQNVTFRCDPISEHNRLYWYRQTLGQGPEFLTYFQNEAQLEKSRLLSDRFSAERPKGSFSTLEIQRTEQGDSAMYLCASSWLNQPQHFGDGTRLSIL.

V gene TRBV2 combines with J gene TRBJ1-2; D is ambiguous. V lost 3 bases to trimming and J lost 5 bases, with 13 bases between them. Germline assignment: CDR1 SNHLY and CDR2 FYNNEI. The CDR3 is 14 amino acids. The CDR3 sequence is CASSDEGVRYGYTF. CDR3 DNA sequence: TGTGCCAGCAGTGATGAGGGAGTCAGGTATGGCTACACCTTC.

The chain carries TRBV13 and TRBJ1-2; D not resolved. CDR3 length: 14 amino acids. V lost 3 bases to trimming and J lost 1 base, with 9 bases between them. CDR1 is PRHDT and CDR2 is FYEKMQ in the germline V gene (reference sequence). The chain's CDR3 is CASSFVSDNYGYTF. In DNA, the CDR3 is TGTGCCAGCAGCTTCGTGTCAGATAACTATGGCTACACCTTC.

The chain recombines TRBV7-9 with TRBJ2-5; 8 bases agree with TRBD1. The CDR3 is made up of 17 amino acids. Per the germline V gene, CDR1 is SEHNR and CDR2 is FQNEAQ (reference sequence). V shed 5 bases, J shed 5 bases, and the junction held 16 bases outside the gene matches. CDR3 nucleotides: TGTGCCAGCAGCCGATCTTCGGACAGGGTAATGATTGAGACCCAGTACTTC. It specifies CASSRSSDRVMIETQYF.

The rearrangement links TRBV11-2 to TRBJ2-3; D is possibly TRBD1 or TRBD2 (6 bases each). V was cut by 3 bases and J by 4 bases, with 17 bases left in between. Germline values: CDR1 SGHAT, CDR2 FQNNGV. There are 16 residues in the CDR3. The CDR3 region is CASSLKEGGYADTQYF. The CDR3 coding sequence is TGTGCCAGCAGCTTGAAAGAGGGGGGATATGCAGATACGCAGTATTTT.

This rearrangement joins TRBV29-1 to TRBJ2-1, with 12 bases aligning to TRBD2. CDR3 length equals 16 residues. V dropped 2 bases and J dropped 8; count of bases not matched to a gene: 10. In germline, CDR1 is SQVTM, CDR2 ANQGSEA. The CDR3 nucleotides read TGCAGCGTTGAATTTTTAGGGACTAGCGGGTTCGATGAGCAGTTCTTC. This sequence encodes CSVEFLGTSGFDEQFF.

The chain employs TRBV18 and TRBJ2-7; D is ambiguous. The V end lost 0 bases, the J end lost 0 bases, and 6 bases lay between the germline ends. CDR1 is KGHSH and CDR2 is LQKENI in the germline V gene. CDR3 length: 14 residues. CDR3 DNA sequence: TGTGCCAGCTCACCACCGTTGAGCTCCTACGAGCAGTACTTC. It is translated as CASSPPLSSYEQYF.

The genes are TRBV9 and TRBJ2-3, with D maybe TRBD2 (6 bases). In germline, CDR1 is SGDLS, CDR2 YYNGEE. This CDR3 has 16 residues. Trimming took 0 bases from V and 0 from J, leaving 11 bases between them. The CDR3 loop is CASSVGAGPSTDTQYF. Here the CDR3 DNA reads TGTGCCAGCAGCGTAGGGGCGGGACCCAGCACAGATACGCAGTATTTT. Full variable domain (rest looked up from reference TRBV9 and TRBJ2-3): DSGVTQTPKHLITATGQRVTLRCSPRSGDLSVYWYQQSLDQGLQFLIQYYNGEERAKGNILERFSAQQFPDLHSELNLSSLELGDSALYFCASSVGAGPSTDTQYFGPGTRLTVL.

This clone was counted a single time. The chain has TRBV14 and TRBJ1-4; 9 bases are a match to TRBD1. CDR3 length: 15 amino acids. J was trimmed by 3 bases and V by 5 bases; bases with no gene match: 4. Germline V gene data show CDR1 as SGHDN and CDR2 as FVKESK. CDR3 nucleotides: TGTGCCAGCAGCAAAGGGACAGGGCCTAATGAAAAACTGTTTTTT. As protein: CASSKGTGPNEKLFF.

This chain joins TRBV27 and TRBJ2-1; the D gene is possibly TRBD1 (6 bases). V gave up 3 bases and J gave up 6 bases, with 12 bases separating them. The CDR3 contains 14 residues. The V gene's germline CDR1 is MNHEY and CDR2 SMNVEV (reference sequence). The CDR3 is CASSLRQAANEQFF. The DNA of the CDR3 is TGTGCCAGCAGTTTGCGACAGGCGGCCAATGAGCAGTTCTTC.